This passage covers 21 T cell receptor beta chains from one sample sequenced in a study of vaccination and CD4 T cells after COVID-19. The Oncomine TCR Beta short-read assay was applied to DNA of cultured CD4+ T cells. Genomic DNA extraction was carried out from cultured CD4+ T cells. TCRdb passed the PCR reads through MiXCR, listing each CDR3 protein once. This sample has 10,000 or so distinct CDR3 sequences; 34% occur once, and the top ten carry less than 20%. The sample's treatment: approximately nine-day PBMC culture with coronavirus spike peptide pools or control peptides (ViraFEST assay). One should note that the unexposed donor's CD4+ T cells were collected before the COVID-19 pandemic (2011-2018). No antigen has been identified for these receptors. The sequenced material came from CD4+ T cells from blood, cultured in vitro. The receptors derive from a human donor in good health.

A few counts support this clonotype. V usage is TRBV28 and J usage is TRBJ1-5, with TRBD1 as a possible D gene (6 bases). This CDR3 has 13 amino acids. CDR1 and CDR2 (germline): MDHEN, SYDVKM. Trimming removed 6 bases from V and 6 bases from J, with 12 bases in between. CDR3 loop: CASSSGAGQPQHF. As DNA, the CDR3 is TGTGCCAGCAGCTCAGGGGCGGGTCAGCCCCAGCATTTT.

Of note for this clonotype: Because the CDR3 is missing its conserved closing phenylalanine or tryptophan, this is likely a read error. V usage is TRBV7-2 and J usage is TRBJ2-7; 7 bases map to TRBD1. Trimming took 5 bases from V and 0 from J; bases not matched to a gene: 4. The CDR3 contains 14 residues. CDR1 is SGHTA and CDR2 is FQGNSA in the germline V gene. Here the CDR3 DNA reads TGTGCCAGCAGCCCTCGGACAGGCTCCTACGAGCAGTACTTG. This encodes CASSPRTGSYEQYL.

The J gene is TRBJ2-7, the V gene TRBV5-1; 7 bases are a match to TRBD2. The CDR3 is 14 residues long. V shed 0 bases, J shed 7 bases, and the junction held 7 bases outside the gene matches. Germline-derived CDR1 and CDR2 are SGHRS and YFSETQ. The CDR3 DNA is TGCGCCAGCAGCTTGGAAGGGTCCGGGGGGGAGCAGTACTTC. This codes for CASSLEGSGGEQYF.

By proportion, this clonotype is medium-sized. The V call is TRBV7-9, the J call TRBJ2-1, with TRBD2 matching over 11 bases. V gave up 1 base and J gave up 9 bases; unmatched junction bases: 8. The CDR3 has 16 amino acids. Germline CDR1 SEHNR, CDR2 FQNEAQ (reference sequence). As DNA, the CDR3 is TGTGCCAGCAGCTTAGGATCACTAGCGGGAGTTAGTGAGCAGTTCTTC. This encodes CASSLGSLAGVSEQFF.

This clonotype has only a few counts. This sequence joins TRBV6-1 and TRBJ2-7; TRBD2 might be the D (6 bases). From germline, CDR1 is MNHNS and CDR2 SASEGT. V was clipped by 6 bases and J by 1 base, with 13 bases between them. This CDR3 has 14 residues. The CDR3 spells CASSPEGRSYEQYF. CDR3 nucleotide sequence: TGTGCCAGCAGCCCGGAGGGCCGGTCCTACGAGCAGTACTTC.

This clonotype was seen once. The chain couples TRBV5-1 to TRBJ2-7, with TRBD2 identical over 7 bases. The CDR3 contains 15 residues. Germline V lookup: CDR1 SGHRS, CDR2 YFSETQ. V lost 4 bases and J lost 5; bases outside the gene matches: 12. CDR3 in amino acids: CASSTGGSLGDEQYF. Written as DNA, the CDR3 is TGCGCCAGCAGCACCGGCGGGAGTCTCGGCGACGAGCAGTACTTC.

The chain combines TRBV7-2 with TRBJ1-5, with TRBD1 identical over 7 bases. The CDR3 has 15 amino acids. J was trimmed by 4 bases and V by 1 base; bases with no gene match: 4. Germline lookup yields CDR1 SGHTA and CDR2 FQGNSA. The CDR3: CASSLGQGLNQPQHF. The CDR3 nucleotides read TGTGCCAGCAGCTTAGGACAGGGATTGAATCAGCCCCAGCATTTT.

V usage is TRBV6-5 and J usage is TRBJ2-7; tentatively, D is TRBD2 (5 bases). V lost 3 bases, J lost 7 bases, and 7 bases lay in between. The length of the CDR3 is 11 residues. Per the germline V gene, CDR1 is MNHEY and CDR2 is SVGAGI. CDR3 DNA sequence: TGTGCCAGCAGTTATGAGGGAGAGCAGTACTTC. Translation gives CASSYEGEQYF.

The chain combines TRBV28 with TRBJ2-2, with D unclear. CDR3 length: 14 residues. The V end was cut by 4 bases, the J end by 3 bases, with 9 bases between. Germline-derived CDR1 and CDR2 are MDHEN and SYDVKM. CDR3 amino acids: CASSSTGYTGELFF. For the CDR3, the DNA is TGTGCCAGCAGTTCAACCGGATACACCGGGGAGCTGTTTTTT. Full variable domain (remainder filled in from reference TRBV28 and TRBJ2-2): DVKVTQSSRYLVKRTGEKVFLECVQDMDHENMFWYRQDPGLGLRLIYFSYDVKMKEKGDIPEGYSVSREKKERFSLILESASTNQTSMYLCASSSTGYTGELFFGEGSRLTVL.

J is TRBJ2-5 and V is TRBV20-1; possible D gene TRBD1, 6 bases. The CDR3 is 15 residues long. Germline CDR1 reads DFQATT; CDR2 reads SNEGSKA (reference sequence). V was clipped by 3 bases and J by 4 bases, with 18 bases between them. CDR3 coding DNA: TGCAGTGCTAGGGGCGCTACAGGGAAGAGAGAGACCCAGTACTTC. Translated, it gives CSARGATGKRETQYF.

This clonotype was observed a handful of times. The chain carries TRBV7-2 and TRBJ1-1, with 9 nucleotides matching TRBD1. The V and J ends lost 5 bases and 5 bases, in that order; junction bases with no gene match: 6. The CDR3 consists of 14 residues. Germline assignment: CDR1 SGHTA and CDR2 FQGNSA. The CDR3, as DNA: TGTGCCAGCAGCACGACAGGGGGGACAACTGAAGCTTTCTTT. It encodes CASSTTGGTTEAFF.

The rearrangement uses TRBV6-4 and TRBJ2-1; TRBD2 matches 8 bases. After removal of 4 bases from V and 6 bases from J, the junction contained 5 bases not matched to a gene. Germline CDR1 MRHNA, CDR2 SNTAGT. This CDR3 contains 14 residues. DNA of the CDR3: TGTGCCAGCAGTGCCCCGGGACTAGTCAATGAGCAGTTCTTC. It specifies CASSAPGLVNEQFF.

This clonotype was observed a few times. The chain uses TRBV7-8 and TRBJ2-1; D is undetermined. The CDR3 is 14 amino acids. With 3 bases removed from V and 5 bases from J, the gap between germline ends came to 11 bases. The germline V gene has CDR1 SGHVS and CDR2 FQNEAQ. The CDR3 here is CASSLGTSHNEQFF. CDR3 nucleotides: TGTGCCAGCAGCTTGGGAACCTCTCACAATGAGCAGTTCTTC.

The V call is TRBV10-3, the J call TRBJ2-1; tentatively, D is TRBD2 (7 bases). The CDR3 has 12 residues. Per the germline V gene, CDR1 is ENHRY and CDR2 is SYGVKD. V was cut by 8 bases and J by 9 bases, with 14 bases left in between. Here the CDR3 reads CAIAPGGREQFF. Written as DNA, the CDR3 is TGTGCCATCGCCCCCGGGGGGCGTGAGCAGTTCTTC.

This clonotype was seen only a few times. This chain joins TRBV5-4 and TRBJ2-5; TRBD2 matches 9 bases. The germline V gene has CDR1 SGHNT and CDR2 YYREEE (reference sequence). The length of the CDR3 is 15 residues. Trimming cost V 4 bases and J 2 bases; bases outside gene matches: 6. CDR3 sequence (DNA): TGTGCCAGCAGCCTCACGACTAGCGGTCAAGAGACCCAGTACTTC. Encoded protein: CASSLTTSGQETQYF.

This clonotype has only a few counts. The chain links TRBV27 to TRBJ2-2; D is ambiguous. CDR1 and CDR2 (germline): MNHEY, SMNVEV (reference sequence). This CDR3 spans 14 amino acids. V lost 5 bases and J lost 4, with 11 bases in between. Here the CDR3 reads CASSPRVFTGELFF. The CDR3 DNA follows: TGTGCCAGCAGTCCCCGGGTCTTCACCGGGGAGCTGTTTTTT.

The V and J genes are TRBV28 and TRBJ2-7; D may be TRBD1 or TRBD2 (5 bases each). The CDR3 has 13 residues. V dropped 1 base and J dropped 4 bases, with 8 bases sitting between them. Looked up from germline, CDR1 is MDHEN and CDR2 is SYDVKM. The CDR3 protein is CASSLLGVYEQYF. CDR3 bases: TGTGCCAGCAGTTTATTGGGGGTTTACGAGCAGTACTTC.

The CDR3 nucleotides read TGTGCCAGCAGCCTAGGGACAGCTGGAAACACCATATATTTT. Residues: CASSLGTAGNTIYF. This chain links TRBV6-1 with TRBJ1-3, with 7 nucleotides matching TRBD1. Germline CDR1 MNHNS, CDR2 SASEGT. The length of the CDR3 is 14 residues. Germline trimming cut 6 bases from V and 2 bases from J; bases unmatched to any gene: 4.

The chain combines TRBV21-1 with TRBJ2-1. TRBV21-1 is noted as a pseudogene. The CDR3 is 13 amino acids. As DNA, the CDR3 is TGTGCCAGCAGCAAAAAGAACGAAGGCGAGCAGTTCTTC. It yields the protein CASSKKNEGEQFF.

CDR3 nucleotides: TGTGCCAGCAGAGAGGGATTTGGCAATCAGCCCCAGCATTTT. This sequence encodes CASREGFGNQPQHF. The chain employs TRBV7-2 and TRBJ1-5; D remains ambiguous. Between the trimmed V and J ends, which lost 6 bases and 2 bases, there was a span of 11 bases. This CDR3 is 14 amino acids long. In germline, CDR1 is SGHTA, CDR2 FQGNSA.

This clonotype ranks as medium-sized. The chain is built from TRBV27 and TRBJ1-2; D may be TRBD1 (5 bases). Germline V lookup: CDR1 MNHEY, CDR2 SMNVEV (reference sequence). The CDR3 has 14 amino acids. The V end was cut by 4 bases, the J end by 4 bases, with 13 bases between. The CDR3 DNA reads TGTGCCAGCAGTTCGGGACCGACCTCCTATGGCTACACCTTC. It translates to CASSSGPTSYGYTF.